This T cell receptor beta chain was found in a study of CD8 T cells in Susac syndrome. Across the whole study: Susac syndrome patients were untreated, on corticosteroids with some adding intravenous immunoglobulin, or on intravenous immunoglobulin only.

It was with random hexamers that roughly 0.45 to 1 ug RNA was reverse transcribed. An immunoSEQ multiplex PCR amplified TCR beta CDR3 over 54 Vbeta and 13 Jbeta. A single record per CDR3 protein comes from TCRdb applying MiXCR to the immunoSEQ multiplex PCR reads. The sample holds 100,000 to 150,000 distinct CDR3 sequences, just under 95% seen once. Study-level results: Expansion of Susac CD8+ clones peaked in TEMRA cells and in active patients. Across the total CD8+ repertoires, 15 to 20 Susac-specific public clones were detected, and across the CD8+ TEMRA repertoires, several such clones were detected.

As concerns this clonotype: The antigen is undetermined.

The CDR3 is made up of 12 amino acids. Germline V CDR1 and CDR2: MDHEN, SYDVKM. The germline V and J ends were trimmed by 7 bases and 7 bases, with 13 bases remaining between them. The chain combines TRBV28 with TRBJ1-1; D remains ambiguous. Sample: CD8+ T cells from PBMCs. This sequence was found in a human donor with Susac syndrome. DNA for the CDR3: TGTGCCAGCACTGTTTGGGGAGGTGAAGCTTTCTTT. Protein: CASTVWGGEAFF.